This T cell receptor beta chain was retrieved from a study of cytomegalovirus exposure and HLA in healthy donors. The table came from immunoSEQ multiplex PCR; TCRdb's copy has only in-frame clones and leaves some out. The sample has about 160,000 clones, about 96% seen once. This CDR3 spans 17 amino acids. Trimming took 1 base from V and 4 from J; bases not matched to a gene: 10. CDR1 is MGHRA, CDR2 YSYEKL, per germline. Study-wide findings and caveats: Cytomegalovirus association was assigned to over 150 TCR beta chains. Rarity characterized most TCR sequences, yet some public TCRs appeared in many donors. The classifier reportedly diagnosed cytomegalovirus status with high specificity and sensitivity. Specificity for CMV antigens was confirmed in vitro for three of the CMV-associated chains.

In the case of this clone: Its antigen is unknown.

The sequencing input was PBMCs. The chain has TRBV4-1 and TRBJ1-3; TRBD1 matches at 7 bases. The source is a woman between 18 and 29 years old in good health and CMV-seronegative. CDR3 amino acids: CASSQVGGRGSGNTIYF. The CDR3 DNA sequence: TGCGCCAGCAGCCAAGTAGGGGGCAGGGGGTCCGGAAACACCATATATTTT.